These T cell receptor beta chains were read from a single sample in a study of molecular identifiers for immune sequencing clone quantification. TCRdb analysed the PCR reads with MiXCR anew, one entry per CDR3 protein. This table holds a few hundred thousand distinct CDR3 sequences, over 20% found once. Material for sequencing was naive CD8+ T cells from blood, with Jurkat cell RNA spiked in. The receptors here all came from a human donor in good health. Some libraries in this study had Jurkat cell RNA spiked in. CDR3s include the opening cysteine and the closing phenylalanine or tryptophan. Fields, in order: clone size, D gene, J gene, V gene, CDR3 protein, CDR3 DNA. D genes are given only for firm matches. The size entry is marked missing in some rows and otherwise reads once, few, many or a size class.

>many|-|TRBJ2-7|TRBV12-3/TRBV12-4
CASSLGQYEQYF
TGTGCCAGCAGTTTAGGGCAGTACGAGCAGTACTTC
>-|-|TRBJ2-1|TRBV12-3/TRBV12-4
CASSHSRDSPVTFF
TGTGCCAGCAGCCACTCGCGGGATAGTCCTGTTACGTTCTTC
>-|TRBD1|TRBJ1-4|TRBV20-1
CSARVDRDRPSTNEKLLF
TGCAGTGCTAGAGTAGATCGGGACAGACCTTCAACTAATGAAAAACTGTTATTT
>many|TRBD1|TRBJ2-1|TRBV14
CASSQLMTGGASHEQFF
TGTGCCAGCAGCCAATTAATGACAGGGGGCGCTTCCCATGAGCAGTTCTTC
>many|-|TRBJ2-6|TRBV4-3
CASRPLGANVLTF
TGCGCCAGCAGGCCACTGGGGGCCAACGTCCTGACTTTC
>many|-|TRBJ2-1|TRBV4-2
CASSHGRGEGNEQFF
TGTGCCAGCAGCCACGGCAGGGGGGAGGGCAATGAGCAGTTCTTC
>few|TRBD2|TRBJ2-3|TRBV12-3/TRBV12-4
CASSPTGGPPDTQYF
TGTGCCAGCAGTCCTACGGGGGGGCCGCCAGATACGCAGTATTTT
>few|-|TRBJ2-1|TRBV4-1
CASSQDTGIPYNEQFF
TGCGCCAGCAGCCAAGATACGGGAATTCCCTACAATGAGCAGTTCTTC
>-|-|TRBJ2-1|TRBV6-5
CASSYLGPHNEQFF
TGTGCCAGCAGTTACCTAGGGCCCCACAATGAGCAGTTCTTC
>many|TRBD1|TRBJ2-5|TRBV29-1
CSVKDREVVETQYF
TGCAGCGTCAAGGACAGGGAAGTCGTGGAGACCCAGTACTTC
>-|TRBD2|TRBJ2-4|TRBV20-1
CSAGLAGAPYIQYF
TGCAGTGCTGGACTAGCGGGAGCCCCATACATTCAGTACTTC
>-|-|TRBJ2-7|TRBV20-1
CSAGDPVSYEQYF
TGCAGTGCTGGGGACCCTGTTTCCTACGAGCAGTACTTC
>many|-|TRBJ1-5|TRBV7-9
CASRGGSGNQPQHF
TGTGCCAGCAGGGGAGGGTCTGGCAATCAGCCCCAGCATTTT
>-|-|TRBJ2-3|TRBV28
CASSLGVADTQYF
TGTGCCAGCAGTTTAGGAGTCGCAGATACGCAGTATTTT
>few|-|TRBJ2-7|TRBV19
CASSMSARGYEQYF
TGTGCCAGTAGTATGAGCGCCAGGGGCTACGAGCAGTACTTC
>many|-|TRBJ1-1|TRBV2
CASSDYNTEAFF
TGTGCCAGCAGCGATTATAACACTGAAGCTTTCTTT